The next 28 T cell receptor beta chains were all read from a single sample in a study of blood T cell repertoires in COVID-19. Using immunoSEQ multiplex PCR, the repertoire was profiled, and TCRdb retains in-frame clones only, with some absent. The sample records 200,000 to 250,000 clones, 83% being singletons. The sample consisted of peripheral blood. Source of these receptors: a human donor in a cohort sampled during active COVID-19.

The V gene is TRBV13, the J gene TRBJ1-2; perhaps TRBD1 as D (5 bases). CDR1 PRHDT and CDR2 FYEKMQ come from the germline V gene (reference sequence). The CDR3 sequence is 14 residues long. V was pared by 5 bases and J by 8 bases, with 18 bases between. CDR3 in DNA: TGTGCCAGCAGCCCAGACATACCTCGGGGGGGCTACACCTTC. This gives the protein CASSPDIPRGGYTF.

This clone was counted between two and nine times. This chain connects TRBV19 to TRBJ1-4; D perhaps matches TRBD1 (6 bases). With 7 bases removed from V and 5 bases from J, the gap between germline ends came to 14 bases. Germline V gives CDR1 LNHDA, CDR2 SQIVND (reference sequence). The CDR3 sequence is 14 residues long. This CDR3 is CASMQTGLNEKLFF. CDR3 DNA sequence: TGTGCCAGTATGCAGACAGGCCTGAATGAAAAACTGTTTTTT.

J is TRBJ2-7 and V is TRBV14; D may be TRBD1 (5 bases). Trimming stripped 4 bases from V and 6 bases from J, with 16 bases between. The CDR3 sequence is 14 residues long. Germline V gene data show CDR1 as SGHDN and CDR2 as FVKESK. This CDR3 is CASSPSRVTREQYF. Written as DNA, the CDR3 is TGTGCCAGCAGCCCCTCCAGGGTCACCCGCGAGCAGTACTTC.

This chain connects TRBV19 to TRBJ2-1; D remains ambiguous. Germline V lookup: CDR1 LNHDA, CDR2 SQIVND (reference sequence). The CDR3 covers 14 residues. V lost 5 bases and J 4 bases, leaving 12 bases between the germline ends. The CDR3 nucleotides are TGTGCCAGTAGTCCCCTGACTGAGTACAATGAGCAGTTCTTC. As protein: CASSPLTEYNEQFF.

This clone was seen a handful of times. The chain has TRBV27 and TRBJ1-5, with 9 bases aligning to TRBD1. The CDR3 length is 17 residues. With 5 bases clipped from V and 0 bases from J, the junction kept 8 bases outside the gene matches. Germline V lookup: CDR1 MNHEY, CDR2 SMNVEV (reference sequence). The CDR3 DNA follows: TGTGCCAGCAGTCCTCTACAGGGGGCTCTTAGCAATCAGCCCCAGCATTTT. This sequence encodes CASSPLQGALSNQPQHF.

There are a few counts of this clone. The V gene is TRBV19, the J gene TRBJ1-5; TRBD1 matches 10 bases. Germline V gene data show CDR1 as LNHDA and CDR2 as SQIVND (reference sequence). The V segment lost 6 bases and the J segment 5 bases; nucleotides outside the gene matches: 4. This CDR3 is 14 amino acids long. CDR3 sequence (DNA): TGTGCCAGTAGAATGGGACAGGGGTATCAGCCCCAGCATTTT. It yields the protein CASRMGQGYQPQHF.

V and J are TRBV5-1 and TRBJ1-1, with D perhaps matching TRBD1 (6 bases). V was shortened by 4 bases and J by 4 bases, with 14 bases between the two germline ends. This CDR3 has 14 amino acids. Per germline, CDR1 SGHRS and CDR2 YFSETQ. The CDR3 sequence is CASSVGGPGTEAFF. The CDR3 nucleotides are TGCGCCAGCAGCGTGGGGGGCCCGGGCACTGAAGCTTTCTTT.

The V and J genes are TRBV5-1 and TRBJ1-4; D is undetermined. CDR1 and CDR2 from the germline V gene are SGHRS and YFSETQ. The CDR3 has 14 amino acids. The V gene lost 0 bases and the J gene lost 3 bases, with 6 bases spanning the gap. CDR3 region: CASSLASANEKLFF. In DNA form, the CDR3 reads TGCGCCAGCAGCTTGGCCTCGGCTAATGAAAAACTGTTTTTT.

The rearrangement links TRBV19 to TRBJ1-1; D is uncertain. V shed 1 base and J shed 0 bases, with 9 bases lying between them. The V gene's germline CDR1 is LNHDA and CDR2 SQIVND (reference sequence). The CDR3 length is 15 residues. The CDR3 spells CASSIGSGLNTEAFF. The CDR3 DNA sequence: TGTGCCAGTAGTATAGGGTCGGGATTGAACACTGAAGCTTTCTTT.

The chain joins TRBV19 to TRBJ2-1, with 10 positions matching TRBD2. Trimming cost V 5 bases and J 7 bases; bases outside gene matches: 14. The CDR3 totals 17 residues. The germline V gene encodes CDR1 LNHDA and CDR2 SQIVND (reference sequence). CDR3 coding DNA: TGTGCCAGTAGTCTTCCTAGCGGGGGACTGGGGGGAAATGAGCAGTTCTTC. Translation gives CASSLPSGGLGGNEQFF. The full variable domain, in which reference TRBV19 and TRBJ2-1 provide the parts outside the CDR3, is DGGITQSPKYLFRKEGQNVTLSCEQNLNHDAMYWYRQDPGQGLRLIYYSQIVNDFQKGDIAEGYSVSREKKESFPLTVTSAQKNPTAFYLCASSLPSGGLGGNEQFFGPGTRLTVL.

This chain joins TRBV5-6 and TRBJ2-2; no reliable D call. The V gene's germline CDR1 is SGHDT and CDR2 YYEEEE. The CDR3 sequence is 16 residues long. V lost 6 bases, J lost 3 bases, and 18 bases lay in between. Here the CDR3 DNA reads TGTGCCAGCAATAACCTGGGCAGCCAATACACCGGGGAGCTGTTTTTT. This codes for CASNNLGSQYTGELFF.

The CDR3: CASSLSANTEAFF. The CDR3 DNA reads TGTGCCAGCAGTTTATCAGCTAACACTGAAGCTTTCTTT. The chain is built from TRBV27 and TRBJ1-1; D ambiguous. Germline CDR1 is MNHEY and CDR2 is SMNVEV (reference sequence). Trimming cost V 0 bases and J 2 bases, with 4 bases left between them. The CDR3 is 13 residues long.

V and J are TRBV2 and TRBJ1-6; 8 bases align to TRBD1. V trimming: 6 bases; J trimming: 10 bases; junction bases outside the gene matches: 8. This CDR3 is 14 amino acids long. Germline CDR1 SNHLY, CDR2 FYNNEI. CDR3 residues: CASRRWDRTSPLHF. CDR3 nucleotides: TGTGCCAGCAGGAGGTGGGACAGGACCTCACCCCTCCACTTT.

The V and J genes are TRBV11-3 and TRBJ2-2; the D is unclear. CDR1 is SGHNT, CDR2 YENEEA, per germline. The CDR3 has 13 amino acids. Between the trimmed V and J ends, which lost 4 bases and 5 bases, there was a span of 8 bases. CDR3 loop: CASSSTSTGELFF. CDR3 in DNA: TGTGCCAGCAGCTCAACTTCAACCGGGGAGCTGTTTTTT.

This rearrangement joins TRBV10-3 to TRBJ2-1; D unresolved. Germline V CDR1 and CDR2: ENHRY, SYGVKD. CDR3 length: 14 amino acids. V shed 4 bases and J shed 2 bases, with 9 bases lying between them. The CDR3 coding sequence is TGTGCCATCAGTGGTGAGATGGCCTACAATGAGCAGTTCTTC. Its protein is CAISGEMAYNEQFF.

V and J are TRBV9 and TRBJ2-7; 7 bases agree with TRBD1. V trimming: 3 bases; J trimming: 0 bases; junction bases outside the gene matches: 6. This CDR3 has 15 amino acids. CDR1 SGDLS and CDR2 YYNGEE come from the germline V gene. The CDR3 region is CASSAGQVPSYEQYF. The CDR3 DNA follows: TGTGCCAGCAGCGCCGGACAGGTTCCCTCCTACGAGCAGTACTTC.

The CDR3 DNA reads TGTGCCAGCAGCCAACCGGGACAACCATTCTATGGCTACACCTTC. This gives the protein CASSQPGQPFYGYTF. The chain combines TRBV28 with TRBJ1-2, with D possibly being TRBD1 (6 bases). Germline-derived CDR1 and CDR2 are MDHEN and SYDVKM. Trimming took 6 bases from V and 4 from J, leaving 18 bases between them. This CDR3 has 15 residues.

V and J are TRBV18 and TRBJ2-2; 7 bases map to TRBD1. After removal of 4 bases from V and 6 bases from J, the junction contained 5 bases not matched to a gene. The CDR3 consists of 14 residues. From germline, CDR1 is KGHSH and CDR2 LQKENI. CDR3 sequence reads: CASSLGQTAGELFF. The CDR3 DNA reads as TGTGCCAGCTCACTGGGACAGACGGCCGGGGAGCTGTTTTTT.

This clone showed up many times. The V and J genes are TRBV6-1 and TRBJ1-5, with 10 bases lining up with TRBD1. CDR3 length equals 21 residues. J lost 0 bases, V lost 2 bases, and 16 bases had no gene match. Germline CDR1 MNHNS, CDR2 SASEGT. CDR3 sequence reads: CASSELPGGTGVRYSNQPQHF. The CDR3 region has the DNA TGTGCCAGCAGTGAACTCCCTGGCGGGACAGGGGTAAGATATAGCAATCAGCCCCAGCATTTT.

The chain joins TRBV5-5 to TRBJ1-2, with TRBD1 matching 7 bases. The CDR3 is 14 amino acids. Per the germline V gene, CDR1 is SGHKS and CDR2 is YYEKEE (reference sequence). V lost 4 bases to trimming and J lost 4 bases; unmatched junction nucleotides: 7. CDR3 sequence (DNA): TGTGCCAGCAGCCCGTACAGGGGAGGCTATGGCTACACCTTC. This codes for CASSPYRGGYGYTF.

The chain carries TRBV19 and TRBJ2-7; TRBD1 matches at 8 bases. The germline gives CDR1 LNHDA, CDR2 SQIVND (reference sequence). The CDR3 has 15 amino acids. With V trimmed by 6 bases and J by 3 bases, 10 bases remained unmatched. Written as DNA, the CDR3 is TGTGCCAGTAGGGTAGGGACAGGAGGAGTCTACGAGCAGTACTTC. It specifies CASRVGTGGVYEQYF.

The CDR3 protein is CASSYSARATGNTIYF. Here the CDR3 DNA reads TGTGCCAGCAGTTACTCGGCCAGGGCGACTGGAAACACCATATATTTT. The J gene is TRBJ1-3, the V gene TRBV6-5, with D tentatively TRBD1 (5 bases). Trimming removed 0 bases at V and 2 bases at J, with 11 bases between. The CDR3 length is 16 residues. Germline loops: CDR1 MNHEY, CDR2 SVGAGI.

The chain links TRBV30 to TRBJ2-6; tentatively, D is TRBD1 (6 bases). V was cut by 2 bases and J by 0 bases, with 8 bases left in between. Per germline, CDR1 GTSNPN and CDR2 SVGIG (reference sequence). The CDR3 covers 15 residues. CDR3 DNA: TGTGCCTGGAGTAGAGGGGGCTCTGGGGCCAACGTCCTGACTTTC. Its protein product is CAWSRGGSGANVLTF.

This clone showed up just a few times. The chain employs TRBV15 and TRBJ2-4, with 8 bases that match TRBD1. With V trimmed by 0 bases and J by 1 base, 14 bases remained unmatched. The germline V gene has CDR1 LNHNV and CDR2 YYDKDF (reference sequence). There are 20 residues in the CDR3. In nucleotides, the CDR3 is TGTGCCACCAGCAGAGATAAGAGGACAGGGTGGCCCCGCGCCAAAAACATTCAGTACTTC. This encodes CATSRDKRTGWPRAKNIQYF.

The rearrangement links TRBV5-4 to TRBJ1-1; no clear D. The CDR3 has 14 amino acids. Germline assignment: CDR1 SGHNT and CDR2 YYREEE (reference sequence). V gave up 2 bases and J gave up 3 bases, with 11 bases separating them. The CDR3 DNA follows: TGTGCCAGCAGCTTTGGTCAGAAAGACACTGAAGCTTTCTTT. It encodes CASSFGQKDTEAFF.

The chain is built from TRBV14 and TRBJ2-3; 7 positions match TRBD2. This CDR3 has 16 amino acids. Germline CDR1 reads SGHDN; CDR2 reads FVKESK. Losses at the gene ends were 0 bases for V and 3 bases for J; bases not matched to a gene: 6. The CDR3 protein is CASSQDRGSGTDTQYF. CDR3 in DNA: TGTGCCAGCAGCCAAGACCGCGGGAGCGGGACAGATACGCAGTATTTT.

The V gene is TRBV7-2, the J gene TRBJ1-5; no definite D call. CDR3 length equals 14 residues. V lost 5 bases and J 1 base, leaving 9 bases between the germline ends. Germline CDR1 reads SGHTA; CDR2 reads FQGNSA. The chain's CDR3 is CASSADGSNQPQHF. CDR3 DNA: TGTGCCAGCAGCGCAGATGGCAGCAATCAGCCCCAGCATTTT.

The chain combines TRBV6-5 with TRBJ2-2; 9 bases are shared with TRBD2. Looked up from germline, CDR1 is MNHEY and CDR2 is SVGAGI. Germline trimming cut 0 bases from V and 4 bases from J; bases unmatched to any gene: 3. This CDR3 is 16 amino acids long. The chain's CDR3 is CASSYSGGRATGELFF. The CDR3 DNA reads as TGTGCCAGCAGTTACTCCGGCGGGAGGGCCACCGGGGAGCTGTTTTTT.